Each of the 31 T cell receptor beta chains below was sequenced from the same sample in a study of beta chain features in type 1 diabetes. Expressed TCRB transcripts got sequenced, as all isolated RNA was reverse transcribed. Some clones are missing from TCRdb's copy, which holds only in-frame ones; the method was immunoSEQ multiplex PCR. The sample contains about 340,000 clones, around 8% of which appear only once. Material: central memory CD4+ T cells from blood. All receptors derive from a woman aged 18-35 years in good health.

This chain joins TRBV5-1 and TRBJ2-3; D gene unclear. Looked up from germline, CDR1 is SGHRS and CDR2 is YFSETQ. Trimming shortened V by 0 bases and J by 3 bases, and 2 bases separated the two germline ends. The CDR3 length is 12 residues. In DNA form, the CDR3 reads TGCGCCAGCAGCTTGGAGACAGATACGCAGTATTTT. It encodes CASSLETDTQYF.

CDR3 nucleotide sequence: TGTGCCAGCAGCCCTGGGGCCAGACCCGATGAAAAACTGTTTTTT. Its translation: CASSPGARPDEKLFF. The chain links TRBV7-9 to TRBJ1-4, with a tentative D call TRBD1 (5 bases). V shed 5 bases and J shed 6 bases, with 16 bases lying between them. Germline lookup yields CDR1 SEHNR and CDR2 FQNEAQ (reference sequence). The CDR3 loop spans 15 amino acids.

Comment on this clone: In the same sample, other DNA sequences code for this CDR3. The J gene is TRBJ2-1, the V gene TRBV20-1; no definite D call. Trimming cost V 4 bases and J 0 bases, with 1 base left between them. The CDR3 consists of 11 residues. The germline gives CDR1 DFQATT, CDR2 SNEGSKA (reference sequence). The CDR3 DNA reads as TGCAGTGCTACCTCCTACAATGAGCAGTTCTTC. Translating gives CSATSYNEQFF.

The CDR3 coding sequence is TGTGCCAGCAGGGGAATGGGAGTGCAGTACTTC. Protein product: CASRGMGVQYF. V and J are TRBV2 and TRBJ2-7, with D maybe TRBD2 (5 bases). This CDR3 has 11 amino acids. The germline gives CDR1 SNHLY, CDR2 FYNNEI. V was clipped by 6 bases and J by 9 bases, with 12 bases between them.

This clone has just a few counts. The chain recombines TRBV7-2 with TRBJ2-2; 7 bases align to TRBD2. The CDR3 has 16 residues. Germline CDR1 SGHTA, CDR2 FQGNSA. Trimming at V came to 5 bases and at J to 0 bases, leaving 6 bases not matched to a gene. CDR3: CASSPGGLANTGELFF. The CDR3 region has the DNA TGTGCCAGCAGCCCCGGTGGACTAGCGAACACCGGGGAGCTGTTTTTT. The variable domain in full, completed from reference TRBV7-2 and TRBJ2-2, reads GAGVSQSPSNKVTEKGKDVELRCDPISGHTALYWYRQSLGQGLEFLIYFQGNSAPDKSGLPSDRFSAERTGGSVSTLTIQRTQQEDSAVYLCASSPGGLANTGELFFGEGSRLTVL.

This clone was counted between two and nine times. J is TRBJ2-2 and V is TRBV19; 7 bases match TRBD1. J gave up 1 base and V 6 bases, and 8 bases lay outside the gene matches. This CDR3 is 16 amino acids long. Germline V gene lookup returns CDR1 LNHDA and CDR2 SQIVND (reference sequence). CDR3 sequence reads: CASRDGTVKNTGELFF. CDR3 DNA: TGTGCCAGTAGGGACGGGACAGTCAAGAACACCGGGGAGCTGTTTTTT.

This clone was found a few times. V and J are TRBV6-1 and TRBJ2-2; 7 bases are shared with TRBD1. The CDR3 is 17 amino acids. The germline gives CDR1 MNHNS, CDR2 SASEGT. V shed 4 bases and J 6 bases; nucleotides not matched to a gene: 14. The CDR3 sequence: CASSGTRTGRFSGELFF. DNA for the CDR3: TGTGCCAGCAGTGGGACCAGGACAGGCCGATTTTCCGGGGAGCTGTTTTTT.

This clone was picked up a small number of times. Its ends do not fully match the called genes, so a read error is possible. The CDR3 region is CASSFFLGTNETQYF. The CDR3 DNA sequence: TGTGCTAGCAGCTTTTTCTTAGGCACCAATGAGACCCAGTACTTC. The chain joins TRBV7-7 to TRBJ2-5; D gene uncertain. In germline, CDR1 is SSHAT, CDR2 FNYEAQ (reference sequence). This CDR3 has 15 residues. The variable domain in full, with the rest retrieved from reference TRBV7-7 and TRBJ2-5, is GAGVSQSPRYKVTKRGQDVTLRCDPISSHATLYWYQQALGQGPEFLTYFNYEAQPDKSGLPSDRFSAERPEGSISTLTIQRTEQRDSAMYRCASSFFLGTNETQYFGPGTRLLVL.

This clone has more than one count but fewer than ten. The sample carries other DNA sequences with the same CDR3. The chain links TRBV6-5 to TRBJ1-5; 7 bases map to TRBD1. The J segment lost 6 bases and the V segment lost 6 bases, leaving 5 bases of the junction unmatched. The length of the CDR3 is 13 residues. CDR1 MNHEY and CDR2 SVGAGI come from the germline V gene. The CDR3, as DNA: TGTGCCAGCAGCTTAACAGGGGTTCAGCCCCAGCATTTT. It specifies CASSLTGVQPQHF.

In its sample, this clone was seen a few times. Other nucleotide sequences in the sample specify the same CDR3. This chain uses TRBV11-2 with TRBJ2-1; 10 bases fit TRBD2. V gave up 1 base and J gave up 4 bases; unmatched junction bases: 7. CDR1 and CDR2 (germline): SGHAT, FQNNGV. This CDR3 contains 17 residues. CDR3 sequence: CASSLVRTSGSYNEQFF. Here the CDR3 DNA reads TGTGCCAGCAGCTTAGTCCGGACTAGCGGAAGTTACAATGAGCAGTTCTTC.

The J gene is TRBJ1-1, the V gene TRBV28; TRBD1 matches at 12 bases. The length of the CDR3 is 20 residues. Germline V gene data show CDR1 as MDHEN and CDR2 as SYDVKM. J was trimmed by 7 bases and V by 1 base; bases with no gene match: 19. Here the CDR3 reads CASSLFGWDRGQVHRYEAFF. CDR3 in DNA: TGTGCCAGCAGTTTATTCGGTTGGGACAGGGGGCAAGTTCATCGGTATGAAGCTTTCTTT.

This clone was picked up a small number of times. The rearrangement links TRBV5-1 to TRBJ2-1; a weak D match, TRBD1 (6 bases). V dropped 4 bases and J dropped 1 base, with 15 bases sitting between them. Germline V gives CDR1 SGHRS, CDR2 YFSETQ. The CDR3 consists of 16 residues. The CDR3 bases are TGCGCCAGCAGCGCTGGACAGTCCCCTTCCTACAATGAGCAGTTCTTC. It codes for CASSAGQSPSYNEQFF.

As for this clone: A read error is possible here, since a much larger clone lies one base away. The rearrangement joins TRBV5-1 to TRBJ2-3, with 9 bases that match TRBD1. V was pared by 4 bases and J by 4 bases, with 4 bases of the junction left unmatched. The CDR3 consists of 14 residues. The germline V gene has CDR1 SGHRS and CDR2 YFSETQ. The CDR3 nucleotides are TGCGCCAGCAGCCAGGGACAGGGACCAGATACGCAGTATTTT. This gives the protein CASSQGQGPDTQYF.

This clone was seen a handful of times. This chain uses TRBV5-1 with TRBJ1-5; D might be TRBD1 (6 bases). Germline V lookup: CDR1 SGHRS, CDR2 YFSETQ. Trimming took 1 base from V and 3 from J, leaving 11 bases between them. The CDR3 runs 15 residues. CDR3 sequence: CASSLQGQYNQPQHF. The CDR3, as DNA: TGCGCCAGCAGCTTGCAAGGACAGTACAATCAGCCCCAGCATTTT.

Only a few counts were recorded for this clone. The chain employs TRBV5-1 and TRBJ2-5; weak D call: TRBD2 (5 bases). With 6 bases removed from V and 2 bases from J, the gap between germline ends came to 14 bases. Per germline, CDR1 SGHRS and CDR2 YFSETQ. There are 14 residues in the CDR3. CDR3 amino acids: CASTRGGQQETQYF. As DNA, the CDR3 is TGCGCCAGCACCCGTGGCGGGCAGCAAGAGACCCAGTACTTC.

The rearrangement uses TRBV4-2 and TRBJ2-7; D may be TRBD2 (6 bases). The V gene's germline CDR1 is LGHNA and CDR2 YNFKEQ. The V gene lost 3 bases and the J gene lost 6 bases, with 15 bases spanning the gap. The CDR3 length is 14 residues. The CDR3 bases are TGTGCCAGCAGCCAGAACCCGGGAGTCGGCGAGCAGTACTTC. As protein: CASSQNPGVGEQYF.

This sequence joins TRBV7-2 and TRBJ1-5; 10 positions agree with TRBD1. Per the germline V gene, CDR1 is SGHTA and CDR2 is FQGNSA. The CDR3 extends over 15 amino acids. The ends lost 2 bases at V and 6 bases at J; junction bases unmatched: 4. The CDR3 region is CASSLRTGGIQPQHF. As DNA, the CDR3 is TGTGCCAGCAGCTTACGGACAGGGGGGATTCAGCCCCAGCATTTT.

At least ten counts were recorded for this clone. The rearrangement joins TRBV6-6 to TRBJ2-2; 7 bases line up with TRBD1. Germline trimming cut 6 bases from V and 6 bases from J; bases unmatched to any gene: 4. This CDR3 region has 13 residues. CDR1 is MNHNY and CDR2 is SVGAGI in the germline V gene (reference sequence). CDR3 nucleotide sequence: TGTGCCAGCAGCCGACAGGGCCCCGGGGAGCTGTTTTTT. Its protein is CASSRQGPGELFF.

The CDR3 is CASSPSGETQYF. In DNA form, the CDR3 reads TGCGCCAGCAGCCCCTCTGGAGAGACCCAGTACTTC. The V call is TRBV5-1, the J call TRBJ2-5, with unresolved D. The germline V gene has CDR1 SGHRS and CDR2 YFSETQ. The ends were cut back, 4 bases at V and 4 bases at J, with 8 bases in the middle. This CDR3 comprises 12 residues.

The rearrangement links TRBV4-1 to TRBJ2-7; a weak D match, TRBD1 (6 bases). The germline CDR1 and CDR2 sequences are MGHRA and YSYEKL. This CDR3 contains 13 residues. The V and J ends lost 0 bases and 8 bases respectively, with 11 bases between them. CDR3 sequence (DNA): TGCGCCAGCAGCCAAGATCAAGACAGGCAGCAGTACTTC. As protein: CASSQDQDRQQYF.

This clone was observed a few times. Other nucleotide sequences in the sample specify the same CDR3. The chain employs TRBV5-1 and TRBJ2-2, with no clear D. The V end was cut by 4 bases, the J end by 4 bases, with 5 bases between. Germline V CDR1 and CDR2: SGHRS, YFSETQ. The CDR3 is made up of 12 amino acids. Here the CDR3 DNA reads TGCGCCAGCAGCACGGGCACCGGGGAGCTGTTTTTT. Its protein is CASSTGTGELFF.

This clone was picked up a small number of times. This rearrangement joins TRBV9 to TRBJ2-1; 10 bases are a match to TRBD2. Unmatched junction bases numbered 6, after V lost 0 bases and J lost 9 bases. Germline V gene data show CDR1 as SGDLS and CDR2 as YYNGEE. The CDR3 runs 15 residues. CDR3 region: CASSVGAGGRVEQFF. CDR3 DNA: TGTGCCAGCAGCGTAGGAGCGGGAGGGAGAGTTGAGCAGTTCTTC.

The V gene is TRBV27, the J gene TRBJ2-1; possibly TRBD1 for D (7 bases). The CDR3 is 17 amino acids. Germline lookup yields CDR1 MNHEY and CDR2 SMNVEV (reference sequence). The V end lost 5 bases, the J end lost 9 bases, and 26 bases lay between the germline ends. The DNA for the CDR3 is TGTGCCAGCAGTCCCTGGTCAGGGGGGAATGCGATGAGTGAGCAGTTCTTC. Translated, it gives CASSPWSGGNAMSEQFF.

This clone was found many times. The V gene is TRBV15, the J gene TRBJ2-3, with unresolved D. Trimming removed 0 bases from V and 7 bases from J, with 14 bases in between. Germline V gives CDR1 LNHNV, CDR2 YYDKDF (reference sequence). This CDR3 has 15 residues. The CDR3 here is CATSRDPSASNTQYF. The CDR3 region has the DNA TGTGCCACCAGCAGAGATCCCTCTGCGTCGAATACGCAGTATTTT.

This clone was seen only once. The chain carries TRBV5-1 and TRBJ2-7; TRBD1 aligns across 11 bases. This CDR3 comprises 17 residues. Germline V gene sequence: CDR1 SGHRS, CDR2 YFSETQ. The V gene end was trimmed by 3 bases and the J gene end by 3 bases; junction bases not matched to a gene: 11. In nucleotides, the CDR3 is TGCGCCAGCAGCTCGCAAACCCTCGGGACAGGGGGCTACGAGCAGTACTTC. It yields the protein CASSSQTLGTGGYEQYF. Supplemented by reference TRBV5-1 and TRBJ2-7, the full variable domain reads KAGVTQTPRYLIKTRGQQVTLSCSPISGHRSVSWYQQTPGQGLQFLFEYFSETQRNKGNFPGRFSGRQFSNSRSEMNVSTLELGDSALYLCASSSQTLGTGGYEQYFGPGTRLTVT.

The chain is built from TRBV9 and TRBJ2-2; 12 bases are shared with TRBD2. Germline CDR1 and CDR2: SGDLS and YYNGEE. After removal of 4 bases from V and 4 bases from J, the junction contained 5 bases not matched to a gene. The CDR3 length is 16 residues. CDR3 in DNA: TGTGCCAGCAGCCCTTGGACTAGCGGGACCACCGGGGAGCTGTTTTTT. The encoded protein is CASSPWTSGTTGELFF.

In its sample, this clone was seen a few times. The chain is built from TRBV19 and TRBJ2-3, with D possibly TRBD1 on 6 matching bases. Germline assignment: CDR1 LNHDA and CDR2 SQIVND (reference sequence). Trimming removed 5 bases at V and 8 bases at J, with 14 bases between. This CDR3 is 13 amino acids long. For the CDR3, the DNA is TGTGCCAGTAGTTCAGGACAGTCCGCTACGCAGTATTTT. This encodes CASSSGQSATQYF.

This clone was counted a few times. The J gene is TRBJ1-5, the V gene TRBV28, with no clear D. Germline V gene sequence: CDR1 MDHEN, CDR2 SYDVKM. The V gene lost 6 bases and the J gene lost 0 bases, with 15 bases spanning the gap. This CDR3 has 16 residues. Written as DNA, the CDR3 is TGTGCCAGCAGATCGGGTCTCAAGGGTAGCAATCAGCCCCAGCATTTT. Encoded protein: CASRSGLKGSNQPQHF.

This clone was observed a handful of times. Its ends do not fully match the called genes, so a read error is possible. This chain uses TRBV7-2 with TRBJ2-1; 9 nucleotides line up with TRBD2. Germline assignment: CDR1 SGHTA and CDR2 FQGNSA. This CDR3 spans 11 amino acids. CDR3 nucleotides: TGCACTAGCGGGTCGTACAATGAGCAGTTCTTC. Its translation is CTSGSYNEQFF.

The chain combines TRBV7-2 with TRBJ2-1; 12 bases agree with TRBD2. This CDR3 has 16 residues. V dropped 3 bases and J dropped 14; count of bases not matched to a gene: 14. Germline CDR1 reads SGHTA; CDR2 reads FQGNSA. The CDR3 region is CASSFPVKLAGGGKFF. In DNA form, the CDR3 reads TGTGCCAGCAGCTTCCCTGTAAAGCTAGCGGGAGGGGGGAAGTTCTTC.

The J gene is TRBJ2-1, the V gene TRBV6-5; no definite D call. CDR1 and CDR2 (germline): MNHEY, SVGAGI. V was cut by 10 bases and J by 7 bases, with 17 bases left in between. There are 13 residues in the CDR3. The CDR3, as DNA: TGTGCCACCGAATCAAGGATTCAGAATGAGCAGTTCTTC. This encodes CATESRIQNEQFF.